Listed below are T cell receptor beta chains from one sample, sequenced in a study of T cell responses to AZD1222 COVID-19 vaccine. Method: immunoSEQ multiplex PCR; TCRdb's copy keeps in-frame clones and lacks some. The sample comprises around 120,000 clones, 90% to 95% of which are singletons, and 2.5% to 3.5% rests with the top ten. The sequencing used peripheral blood, collected on day 0 of AZD1222 vaccination. Receptors originate from an adult in good health. The CDR3 runs from the conserved cysteine through the conserved F or W. A D gene is named only where the DNA matches it firmly. Only some rows state a clone size, as once, few, many or a class for expanded clones.

V gene	J gene	D gene	clone size	CDR3 DNA	CDR3 protein
TRBV27	TRBJ1-3	.	many	TGTGCCAGCAGTGCAGGGTGGCGGGGAAGGTATAGGTCTGGAAACACCATATATTTT	CASSAGWRGRYRSGNTIYF
TRBV7-8	TRBJ1-5	.	.	TGTGCCAGCAGCTCGACGCCGGAGGAGCCCCAGCATTTT	CASSSTPEEPQHF
TRBV12-5	TRBJ2-2	.	.	TGTGCTAGTGGTTCCCCCTCCCCCGGTCCGGGGCTTGGCGGGGAGCTGTTTTTT	CASGSPSPGPGLGGELFF
TRBV29-1	TRBJ2-7	TRBD1	.	TGCAGCGTGAGGGGGCCCTCCTACGAGCAGTACTTC	CSVRGPSYEQYF
TRBV19	TRBJ1-2	.	.	TGTGCCAGTACCGGTAGGCTAACCTCCGGCTACACCTTC	CASTGRLTSGYTF
TRBV7-9	TRBJ1-2	TRBD1	.	TGTGCCAGCAGCCGGGACAGCTATGGCTACACCTTC	CASSRDSYGYTF
TRBV6-5	TRBJ2-1	.	once	TGTGCCAGCAGCCTAATTAGCCAGGGGTACAATGAGCAGTTCTTC	CASSLISQGYNEQFF
TRBV25-1	TRBJ2-7	TRBD1	.	TGTGCCAGCAGGGCTACCGGGACAGGGGGAGACGAGCAGTACTTC	CASRATGTGGDEQYF
TRBV5-1	TRBJ1-5	TRBD1	.	TGCGCCAGTCAGCGATCAGGGGGGCCGGCGGAGCCCCAGCATTTT	CASQRSGGPAEPQHF
TRBV3-1/TRBV3-2	TRBJ1-1	.	.	TGTGCCAGCAGCCTTACGGGACGGAACACTGAAGCTTTCTTT	CASSLTGRNTEAFF
TRBV5-4	TRBJ2-1	.	.	TGTGCCAGCAGCTTGGTGGGAGGCGGGTACAATGAGCAGTTCTTC	CASSLVGGGYNEQFF
TRBV19	TRBJ2-5	.	once	TGTGCCAGTAGTATTGGACAGCCGAAATCTTATATGCAAGAGACCCAGTACTTC	CASSIGQPKSYMQETQYF